Following are 14 T cell receptor beta chains from one sample sequenced in a study of cytomegalovirus exposure and HLA in healthy donors. This PCR relied on a set of 60 Vbeta primers and 13 Jbeta primers. The repertoire was sequenced with immunoSEQ multiplex PCR; TCRdb's copy has only in-frame clones and lacks some. This sample's table reports 55,000 to 75,000 clones. Input material: PBMCs. The receptor set was obtained from a woman in her thirties in good health and CMV-seronegative.

V usage is TRBV6-1 and J usage is TRBJ1-5, with D unresolved. CDR3 size: 12 residues. Germline CDR1 MNHNS, CDR2 SASEGT. V was shortened by 7 bases and J by 2 bases, with 6 bases between the two germline ends. The CDR3 region is CASTFGNQPQHF. The CDR3 region has the DNA TGTGCCAGCACCTTTGGCAATCAGCCCCAGCATTTT.

For this clone: At one boundary the junction diverges from the germline segment, which might be a read error. The chain links TRBV4-2 to TRBJ1-2; the D gene is possibly TRBD1 (5 bases). Germline V gene sequence: CDR1 LGHNA, CDR2 YNFKEQ. This CDR3 has 15 amino acids. CDR3 nucleotides: TGTGCCAGCAGCCAAGATGAAGGGGCTAACTATGGCTACATCTTC. It yields the protein CASSQDEGANYGYIF.

The genes are TRBV5-8 and TRBJ2-7, with TRBD2 identical over 8 bases. Germline V lookup: CDR1 SGHTS, CDR2 YDEGEE. This CDR3 has 13 residues. V lost 4 bases and J lost 6; bases outside the gene matches: 6. CDR3 protein: CASSRGLAFEQYF. CDR3 DNA: TGTGCCAGCAGCCGCGGACTAGCATTCGAGCAGTACTTC.

Of note for this clone: This same CDR3 is encoded by further DNA sequences in the sample. J is TRBJ2-7 and V is TRBV18; 10 positions match TRBD1. J was trimmed by 7 bases and V by 3 bases; bases with no gene match: 3. This CDR3 has 13 amino acids. Germline values: CDR1 KGHSH, CDR2 LQKENI. CDR3 protein: CASSPGQGGEQYF. In DNA, the CDR3 is TGTGCCAGCTCACCTGGACAGGGGGGGGAGCAGTACTTC.

The chain recombines TRBV19 with TRBJ2-1; 8 nucleotides agree with TRBD2. V was clipped by 5 bases and J by 8 bases; unmatched bases: 11. The V gene's germline CDR1 is LNHDA and CDR2 SQIVND (reference sequence). This CDR3 contains 15 residues. The CDR3 coding sequence is TGTGCCAGTAGTCCACCGGGACTAGTGCTAGATGAGCAGTTCTTC. Its protein product is CASSPPGLVLDEQFF.

The chain carries TRBV7-9 and TRBJ2-7, with 8 bases aligning to TRBD1. Germline loops: CDR1 SEHNR, CDR2 FQNEAQ (reference sequence). The CDR3 extends over 14 amino acids. Unmatched junction bases numbered 3, after V lost 5 bases and J lost 0 bases. The CDR3 DNA follows: TGTGCCAGCAGCGACGACAGGGGCTCCTACGAGCAGTACTTC. As protein: CASSDDRGSYEQYF.

This chain uses TRBV30 with TRBJ2-3; D uncertain. The germline V gene encodes CDR1 GTSNPN and CDR2 SVGIG (reference sequence). Trimming shortened V by 1 base and J by 3 bases, and 11 bases separated the two germline ends. The CDR3 has 14 residues. CDR3 nucleotides: TGTGCCTGGAGTGCCGCTAGGATAACAGATACGCAGTATTTT. Translation: CAWSAARITDTQYF.

The chain uses TRBV15 and TRBJ1-1; tentative D call: TRBD1 (6 bases). V was cut by 4 bases and J by 0 bases, with 12 bases left in between. The CDR3 sequence is 15 residues long. CDR1 and CDR2 from the germline V gene are LNHNV and YYDKDF (reference sequence). The CDR3 DNA reads TGTGCCACCAGCATTGGGGACAAGATGAACACTGAAGCTTTCTTT. It codes for CATSIGDKMNTEAFF.

The genes are TRBV28 and TRBJ1-2, with TRBD1 matching over 9 bases. J lost 5 bases, V lost 3 bases, and 1 base had no gene match. Germline V gene lookup returns CDR1 MDHEN and CDR2 SYDVKM. The CDR3 sequence is 13 residues long. The CDR3: CASSLTGGYGYTF. CDR3 coding DNA: TGTGCCAGCAGTTTGACAGGGGGGTATGGCTACACCTTC.

About this clone: The sample has other DNA sequences that encode this CDR3 too. The chain uses TRBV4-3 and TRBJ2-3; D is possibly TRBD1 (6 bases). Trimming took 0 bases from V and 4 from J, leaving 11 bases between them. This CDR3 contains 15 residues. In germline, CDR1 is LGHNA, CDR2 YSLEER. CDR3 amino acids: CASSQDPDSSDTQYF. The CDR3 DNA reads as TGCGCCAGCAGCCAAGATCCGGACAGTTCAGATACGCAGTATTTT.

The chain uses TRBV28 and TRBJ1-5; D is possibly TRBD1 (5 bases). The germline gives CDR1 MDHEN, CDR2 SYDVKM. The CDR3 loop spans 14 amino acids. V shed 4 bases and J shed 0 bases, with 7 bases lying between them. CDR3 in amino acids: CASSSTASNQPQHF. The CDR3 DNA sequence: TGTGCCAGCAGTTCGACAGCTAGCAATCAGCCCCAGCATTTT.

The chain links TRBV18 to TRBJ2-3; TRBD1 is a possible D gene (5 bases). This CDR3 comprises 15 residues. Germline V lookup: CDR1 KGHSH, CDR2 LQKENI. V lost 6 bases and J lost 0, with 13 bases in between. DNA of the CDR3: TGTGCCAGCTCCCTAGACAGCCCTAGCACAGATACGCAGTATTTT. It yields the protein CASSLDSPSTDTQYF.

The rearrangement links TRBV4-3 to TRBJ2-3; D perhaps matches TRBD2 (5 bases). The V and J ends lost 0 bases and 0 bases respectively, with 13 bases between them. The CDR3 covers 17 residues. Germline V lookup: CDR1 LGHNA, CDR2 YSLEER. The CDR3 region is CASSQDASGSSTDTQYF. DNA of the CDR3: TGCGCCAGCAGCCAAGACGCTTCGGGGTCTAGCACAGATACGCAGTATTTT.

The V gene is TRBV28, the J gene TRBJ1-2; maybe TRBD1 (6 bases). This CDR3 has 12 residues. V was pared by 2 bases and J by 8 bases, with 9 bases between. Germline V gene data show CDR1 as MDHEN and CDR2 as SYDVKM. The CDR3 sequence: CASSLGGWGYTF. CDR3 DNA sequence: TGTGCCAGCAGTTTAGGGGGCTGGGGCTACACCTTC.